A selection of T cell receptor beta chains follows, all from one sample in a study of identifying expanded T cells in peripheral blood. Using immunoSEQ multiplex PCR, the repertoire was profiled, and TCRdb retains in-frame clones only, with some absent. The sample shows approximately 130,000 clones, around 88% of them seen only once. The source material was blood. Receptors originate from a person aged 18-70 years in good health. CDR3s leave out the opening cysteine and the closing phenylalanine or tryptophan. Each record gives: CDR3 protein, J gene, V gene, D gene. The D gene is left open where the match is weak.

CDR3: ASSQDRDVRDTQY; J: TRBJ2-3; V: TRBV4-3; D: .
CDR3: ASSLALVTSGRTYNEQF; J: TRBJ2-1; V: TRBV7-2; D: TRBD2
CDR3: ASSSTGQGADTQY; J: TRBJ2-3; V: TRBV5-1; D: TRBD1
CDR3: ASSLDRGYT; J: TRBJ1-2; V: TRBV5-1; D: .
CDR3: ASSNRWETQY; J: TRBJ2-5; V: TRBV6-5; D: .
CDR3: ASSRRGLVGTLNTGELF; J: TRBJ2-2; V: TRBV7-3; D: .
CDR3: ASKASGYNEQF; J: TRBJ2-1; V: TRBV19; D: TRBD2
CDR3: ASRPGGSNQPQH; J: TRBJ1-5; V: TRBV19; D: .
CDR3: ASSLRSSGYT; J: TRBJ1-2; V: TRBV11-2; D: .
CDR3: ASSLGTYEQY; J: TRBJ2-7; V: TRBV7-9; D: .
CDR3: ARSLALGRGDYT; J: TRBJ1-2; V: TRBV7-5; D: .
CDR3: ASSLWAGGGKTQY; J: TRBJ2-5; V: TRBV28; D: TRBD2
CDR3: ASSNTGGGTDTQY; J: TRBJ2-3; V: TRBV19; D: TRBD1
CDR3: ASSFANEAYEQY; J: TRBJ2-7; V: TRBV28; D: .
CDR3: ASSPAALYGYT; J: TRBJ1-2; V: TRBV18; D: .
CDR3: ASKPGLAVVRQY; J: TRBJ2-7; V: TRBV28; D: TRBD2
CDR3: ASSEGRGRPGELF; J: TRBJ2-2; V: TRBV6-1; D: .
CDR3: ASRFSNTEAF; J: TRBJ1-1; V: TRBV4-3; D: .